This record covers a single T cell receptor (beta chain). Its antigen remains unknown. V trimming: 6 bases; J trimming: 5 bases; junction bases outside the gene matches: 8. This CDR3 is 14 amino acids long. Generation of TCR beta libraries employed quantitative 5'-RACE incorporating molecular barcodes. TCRdb redid the calling of the 5' RACE reads with MiXCR, one entry per CDR3 protein. The table records hundreds of thousands of distinct CDR3 sequences, about 30% of them present only once. The sample comes from a study of CD8 T cells in ankylosing spondylitis. Study conclusions and caveats: Ankylosing spondylitis blood appeared to carry a characteristic TCR beta motif of roughly eight highly homologous variants. Reportedly, disease-linked clones are significantly enriched in ankylosing spondylitis patients' matched synovial fluid. The disease-linked clones had a CD8+ phenotype and low blood frequencies.

This rearrangement joins TRBV12-3 or TRBV12-4 to TRBJ2-5; 8 nucleotides align to TRBD2. The sequenced sample was blood, either unsorted or a sorted T cell fraction (not recorded which). This clonotype originated in a male donor with ankylosing spondylitis or in good health (not recorded which). The CDR3 spells CASSPGLDVETQYF. The CDR3 DNA sequence: TGTGCCAGCAGCCCGGGACTAGATGTGGAGACCCAGTACTTC.